This TCR beta chain was identified during a study of beta chain features in type 1 diabetes. Whole-study results and caveats: PCR may have favored shorter templates equally in patients and controls.

What was sequenced were expressed TCRB transcripts, since all of the isolated RNA had been reverse transcribed. Sequencing was performed with immunoSEQ multiplex PCR; in TCRdb, only in-frame clones are kept and a portion is missing. The data hold about 620,000 clones, with roughly a sixth observed a single time. Concerning this clone: Its antigen is undetermined.

The sequence was obtained from a man between 18 and 35 years old in good health. Input material: naive CD4+ T cells from blood.

CDR3 amino acids: CASSLAGTGGLQHF. Here the CDR3 DNA reads TGTGCCAGCAGCTTAGCAGGGACAGGGGGACTCCAGCATTTT. This sequence joins TRBV7-9 and TRBJ1-5; TRBD1 matches at 11 bases. This CDR3 has 14 residues. Trimming took 0 bases from V and 12 from J; bases not matched to a gene: 4. The germline gives CDR1 SEHNR, CDR2 FQNEAQ (reference sequence).